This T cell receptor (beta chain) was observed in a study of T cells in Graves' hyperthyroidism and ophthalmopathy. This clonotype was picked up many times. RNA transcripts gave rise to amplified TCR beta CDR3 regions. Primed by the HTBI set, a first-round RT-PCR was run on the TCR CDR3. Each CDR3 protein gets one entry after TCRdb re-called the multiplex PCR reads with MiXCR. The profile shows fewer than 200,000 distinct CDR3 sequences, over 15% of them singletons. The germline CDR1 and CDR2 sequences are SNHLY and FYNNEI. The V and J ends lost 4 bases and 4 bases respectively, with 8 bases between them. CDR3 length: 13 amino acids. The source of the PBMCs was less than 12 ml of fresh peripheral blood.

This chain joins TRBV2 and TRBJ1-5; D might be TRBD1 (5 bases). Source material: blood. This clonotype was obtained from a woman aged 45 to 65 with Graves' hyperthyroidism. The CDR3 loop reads CASSAGSNQPQHF. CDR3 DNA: TGTGCCAGCAGTGCAGGGAGTAATCAGCCCCAGCATTTT.